A single count supports the clone carrying this T cell receptor beta chain. Its cognate antigen is unknown. This CDR3 has 13 residues. CDR1 is MDHEN, CDR2 SYDVKM, per germline. Trimming cost V 6 bases and J 6 bases; bases outside gene matches: 3. PCR amplification relied on 60 Vbeta primers (plus 13 Jbeta primers). The table came from immunoSEQ multiplex PCR; TCRdb's copy has only in-frame clones and leaves some out. Among almost 200,000 clones listed, around 79% were seen once. These data are taken from a study of cytomegalovirus exposure and HLA in healthy donors. Looking at the study overall: Earlier, 150 million to 200 million T cells were analyzed, and 117 million unique TCR beta sequences were found among them.

Study outcomes and limitations: Upon later analysis, TCR association rates were observed to vary by HLA locus, being highest for DRB1 and lowest for HLA-C.

V usage is TRBV28 and J usage is TRBJ1-2, with 11 bases identical to TRBD1. The clonotype comes from a male donor in good health and CMV-seropositive. Sequencing used PBMCs. The CDR3 DNA sequence: TGTGCCAGCAGACTGGACAGGGGGCATGGCTACACCTTC. Translating it yields CASRLDRGHGYTF.